Listed below are T cell receptor beta chains from one sample, sequenced in a study of T cells in Graves' hyperthyroidism and ophthalmopathy. In TCRdb, the multiplex PCR reads were re-called with MiXCR into one record per CDR3 protein. Of 360,000 or so distinct CDR3 sequences listed, around 18% are singletons. Sequencing input: blood. The receptors were sampled from a woman aged 40 to 50 with Graves' ophthalmopathy. Each CDR3 is given without its conserved first and last residue. Each record gives: clone size, V gene, CDR3 protein. Some rows mark clone size as missing; the rest say once, few, many or name a class of expanded clone.

once | TRBV12-3/TRBV12-4 | ASSLSTQKGLAFPYEQY
many | TRBV9 | ASSVGLAGDEQY
. | TRBV28 | ASSATPGGYT
few | TRBV18 | ASSGQQETQY
. | TRBV6-1 | ASSATGDAEAF
many | TRBV4-1 | ASSQGVGEGYQPQH
. | TRBV20-1 | SARRQGYEQY
. | TRBV6-5 | ASSYRGRQWNTEAF
. | TRBV4-1 | ASSQDEAGGYT
many | TRBV6-5 | ASSSAGGTQETQY
many | TRBV20-1 | SARDLGPFNQPQH
many | TRBV6-5 | ATSPTALNTEAF
few | TRBV7-2 | ASSLKSDYEQY
few | TRBV20-1 | SARNDSRQLYSGNTIY
. | TRBV7-2 | ASSLAAFTSSYEQY
many | TRBV27 | ASQKGLTGANVLT
many | TRBV11-2 | ASSLGSSGLYEQY
many | TRBV28 | ASRTGGFTGELF
many | TRBV24-1 | ATSDRDIRGGEAF
many | TRBV19 | ASSNRDSTEAF
. | TRBV30 | AWRKDYPWEQY
. | TRBV12-3/TRBV12-4 | ASSERTQY
many | TRBV28 | ASSRLVSGANVLT
. | TRBV13 | ASSSTTSGKSYEQY
many | TRBV12-3/TRBV12-4 | ANSLRRTSSYEQY
many | TRBV6-5 | ASSGIRGFGQPQH
many | TRBV5-1 | ASSLFGTDENIQY
many | TRBV12-3/TRBV12-4 | ASSPSGRGTEAF
few | TRBV6-1 | ASTPSGSHGDTQY
many | TRBV4-1 | ASSQVQANTIY
many | TRBV27 | ASREPGQVNTEAF
many | TRBV30 | AWSAQGVPETQY
many | TRBV19 | ASSITGRAAGSYEQY
many | TRBV27 | ASSADSGANVLT
. | TRBV28 | ASTLIRVGYGYT
many | TRBV28 | ASSLPGNKPQH
many | TRBV12-3/TRBV12-4 | ASSFSSEFYGYT
many | TRBV5-5 | ASSFPPGSMNTEAF
many | TRBV10-2 | ASSALTSGSKETQY